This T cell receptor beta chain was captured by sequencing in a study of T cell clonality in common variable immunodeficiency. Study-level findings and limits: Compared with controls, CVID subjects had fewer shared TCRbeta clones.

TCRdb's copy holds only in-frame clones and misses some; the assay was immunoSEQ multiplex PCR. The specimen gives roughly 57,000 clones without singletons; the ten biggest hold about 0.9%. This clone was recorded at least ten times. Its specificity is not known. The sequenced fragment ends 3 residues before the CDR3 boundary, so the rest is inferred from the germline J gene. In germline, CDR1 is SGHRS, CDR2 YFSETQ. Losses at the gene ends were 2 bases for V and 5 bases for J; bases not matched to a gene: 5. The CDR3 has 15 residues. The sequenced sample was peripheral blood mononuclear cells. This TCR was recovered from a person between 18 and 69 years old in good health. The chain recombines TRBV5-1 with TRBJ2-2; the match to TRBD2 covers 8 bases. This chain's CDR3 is CASSLAGAETGELFF. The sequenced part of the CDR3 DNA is TGCGCCAGCAGCTTAGCGGGAGCGGAAACCGGGGAG.